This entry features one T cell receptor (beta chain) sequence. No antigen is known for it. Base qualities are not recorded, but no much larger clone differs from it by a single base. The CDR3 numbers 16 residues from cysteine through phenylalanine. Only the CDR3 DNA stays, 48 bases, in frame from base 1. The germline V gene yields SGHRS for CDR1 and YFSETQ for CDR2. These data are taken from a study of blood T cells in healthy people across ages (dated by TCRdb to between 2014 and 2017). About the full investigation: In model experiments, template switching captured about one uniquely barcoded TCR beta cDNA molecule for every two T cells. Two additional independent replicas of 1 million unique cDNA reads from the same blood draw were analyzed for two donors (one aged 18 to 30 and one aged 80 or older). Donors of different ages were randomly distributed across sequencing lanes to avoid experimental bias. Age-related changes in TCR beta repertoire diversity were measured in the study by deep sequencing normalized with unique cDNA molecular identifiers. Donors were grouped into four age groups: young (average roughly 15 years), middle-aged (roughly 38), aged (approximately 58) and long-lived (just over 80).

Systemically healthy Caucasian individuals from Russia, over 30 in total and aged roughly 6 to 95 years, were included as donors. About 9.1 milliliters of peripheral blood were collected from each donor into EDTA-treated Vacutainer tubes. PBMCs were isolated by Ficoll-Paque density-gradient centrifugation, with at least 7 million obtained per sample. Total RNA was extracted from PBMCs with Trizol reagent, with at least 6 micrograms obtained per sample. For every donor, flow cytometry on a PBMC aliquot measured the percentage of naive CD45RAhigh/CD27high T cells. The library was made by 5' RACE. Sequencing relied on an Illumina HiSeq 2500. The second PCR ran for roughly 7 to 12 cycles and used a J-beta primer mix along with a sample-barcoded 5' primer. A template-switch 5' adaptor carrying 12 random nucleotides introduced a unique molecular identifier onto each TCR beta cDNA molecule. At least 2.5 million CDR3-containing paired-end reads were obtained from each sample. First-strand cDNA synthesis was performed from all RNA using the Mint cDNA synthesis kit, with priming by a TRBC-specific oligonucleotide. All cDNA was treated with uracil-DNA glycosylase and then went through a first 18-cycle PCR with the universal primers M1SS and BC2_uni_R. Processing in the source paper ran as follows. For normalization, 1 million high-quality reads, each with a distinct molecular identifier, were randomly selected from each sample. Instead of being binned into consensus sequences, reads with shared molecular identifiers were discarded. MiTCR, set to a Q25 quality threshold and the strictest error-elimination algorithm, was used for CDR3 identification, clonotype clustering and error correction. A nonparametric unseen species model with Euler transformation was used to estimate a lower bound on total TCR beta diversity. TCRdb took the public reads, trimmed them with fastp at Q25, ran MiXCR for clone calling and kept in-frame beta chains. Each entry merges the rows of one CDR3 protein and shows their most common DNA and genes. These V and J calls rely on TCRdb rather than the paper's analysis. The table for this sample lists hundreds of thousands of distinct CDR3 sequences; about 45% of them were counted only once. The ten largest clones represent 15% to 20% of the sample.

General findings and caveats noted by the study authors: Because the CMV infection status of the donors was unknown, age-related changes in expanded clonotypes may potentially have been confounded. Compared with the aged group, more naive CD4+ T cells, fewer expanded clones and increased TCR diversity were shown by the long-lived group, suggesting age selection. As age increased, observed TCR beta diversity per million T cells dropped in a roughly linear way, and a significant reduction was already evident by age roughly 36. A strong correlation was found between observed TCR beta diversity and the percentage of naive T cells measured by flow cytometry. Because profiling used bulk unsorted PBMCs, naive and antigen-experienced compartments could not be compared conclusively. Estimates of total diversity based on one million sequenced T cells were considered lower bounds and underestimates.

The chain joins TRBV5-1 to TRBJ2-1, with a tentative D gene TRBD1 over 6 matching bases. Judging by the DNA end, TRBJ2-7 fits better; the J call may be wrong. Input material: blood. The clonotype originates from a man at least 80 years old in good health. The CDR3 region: CASSLEGSGTPYEQYF. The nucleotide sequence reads TGCGCCAGCAGCTTGGAGGGGTCTGGGACACCCTACGAGCAGTACTTC.